This paragraph covers one TCR beta chain sequence. The antigen is undetermined. The sample is drawn from a study of a mutant IDH1 vaccine in newly diagnosed glioma. Across the whole study: Pretreatment consisted of radiotherapy, temozolomide, or both, with most receiving both.

Study findings and constraints: Pseudoprogression seemed unrelated to changes in top peripheral T cell clonotypes.

Sequencing used immunoSEQ multiplex PCR; TCRdb keeps in-frame clones, though not all of them. The sample includes approximately 60,000 clones, around four fifths of them seen just once. Looked up from germline, CDR1 is SGHAT and CDR2 is FQNNGV. V was clipped by 6 bases and J by 5 bases, with 17 bases between them. The CDR3 is 14 amino acids. Time point here: week 47, end of study. Vaccination used 300 ug of mutant IDH1 20-mer peptide per dose, with topical imiquimod. Newly diagnosed WHO grade 3 or 4 IDH1-mutant, ATRX-lost astrocytomas were identified in the donors. The TCR was taken from a woman between 50 and 59 years old with glioma. The chain links TRBV11-2 to TRBJ2-7, with D possibly being TRBD2 (6 bases). This specimen was PBMCs, taken from a glioma patient whose treatment included an IDH1 peptide vaccine. The CDR3 sequence: CASRSRDSRNEQYF. The CDR3 DNA is TGTGCCAGCAGGTCTCGGGACTCCCGGAACGAGCAGTACTTC.